The entry below gives a single TCR beta chain sequence along with its context. This specimen belongs to a study of blood T cell repertoires in COVID-19. Study context: Whether acute or convalescent, the COVID-19 samples came from the United States, Italy and Spain. PBMCs, B-cell-depleted T cells, or T cells were the source of the cDNA or gDNA that made up the material.

The germline gives CDR1 KGHSH, CDR2 LQKENI. The length of the CDR3 is 16 residues. V lost 3 bases and J lost 4; bases outside the gene matches: 9. In the original analysis: From reference gene primer amplification, estimates of nucleated cell counts were derived. TCRdb keeps only in-frame clones here, not all; method: immunoSEQ multiplex PCR. V and J calls plus clone size are reproduced from that table; the DNA served to infer D and trimming. The sample lists 150,000 to 180,000 clones; nearly 80% were seen once. This sequence originates from a man older than 75 with acute or convalescent COVID-19. The chain is built from TRBV18 and TRBJ1-5, with TRBD1 identical over 7 bases. Material: peripheral blood. CDR3 bases: TGTGCCAGCTCACCCACCCTTTCACAGGGGAATCAGCCCCAGCATTTT. Protein: CASSPTLSQGNQPQHF. Supplemented by reference TRBV18 and TRBJ1-5, the full variable domain reads NAGVMQNPRHLVRRRGQEARLRCSPMKGHSHVYWYRQLPEEGLKFMVYLQKENIIDESGMPKERFSAEFPKEGPSILRIQQVVRGDSAAYFCASSPTLSQGNQPQHFGDGTRLSIL.